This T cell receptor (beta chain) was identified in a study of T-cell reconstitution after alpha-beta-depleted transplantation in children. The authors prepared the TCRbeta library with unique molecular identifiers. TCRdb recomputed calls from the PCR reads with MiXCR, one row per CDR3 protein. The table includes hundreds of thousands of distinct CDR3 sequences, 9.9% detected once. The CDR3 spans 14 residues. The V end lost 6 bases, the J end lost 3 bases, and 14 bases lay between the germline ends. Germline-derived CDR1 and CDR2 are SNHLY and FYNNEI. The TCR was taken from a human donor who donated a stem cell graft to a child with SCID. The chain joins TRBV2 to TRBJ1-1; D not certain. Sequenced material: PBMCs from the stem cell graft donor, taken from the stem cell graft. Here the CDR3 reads CASSDDLVDTEAFF. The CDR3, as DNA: TGTGCCAGCAGCGACGATCTGGTGGACACTGAAGCTTTCTTT. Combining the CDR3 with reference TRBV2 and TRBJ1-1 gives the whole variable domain EPEVTQTPSHQVTQMGQEVILRCVPISNHLYFYWYRQILGQKVEFLVSFYNNEISEKSEIFDDQFSVERPDGSNFTLKIRSTKLEDSAMYFCASSDDLVDTEAFFGQGTRLTVV.